This TCR beta chain derives from a study of post-analysis software for immune sequencing data. Included in the TCR beta cDNA libraries were unique molecular identifiers. TCRdb processed the PCR reads anew with MiXCR; each CDR3 protein has one entry. The profile covers 600,000 to 750,000 distinct CDR3 sequences, with approximately 59% appearing a single time and about 11% taken by the ten largest. The study's findings and limits: Controls showed lower frequencies than patients for roughly 5 TRBV segments, and TRBV5-6, TRBV5-1 and TRBV20-1 were among these.

In this sample, this clonotype turned up a few times. No antigen is known for it. The CDR3 extends over 12 amino acids. CDR1 MNHNS and CDR2 SASEGT come from the germline V gene. V shed 7 bases and J 7 bases; nucleotides not matched to a gene: 6. Sample: blood. This chain links TRBV6-1 with TRBJ2-7, with 8 bases lining up with TRBD1. This receptor was obtained from a girl aged 2 to 10 with multiple sclerosis. This CDR3 is CASKAGGNEQYF. In DNA, the CDR3 is TGTGCCAGCAAGGCAGGGGGCAATGAGCAGTACTTC.